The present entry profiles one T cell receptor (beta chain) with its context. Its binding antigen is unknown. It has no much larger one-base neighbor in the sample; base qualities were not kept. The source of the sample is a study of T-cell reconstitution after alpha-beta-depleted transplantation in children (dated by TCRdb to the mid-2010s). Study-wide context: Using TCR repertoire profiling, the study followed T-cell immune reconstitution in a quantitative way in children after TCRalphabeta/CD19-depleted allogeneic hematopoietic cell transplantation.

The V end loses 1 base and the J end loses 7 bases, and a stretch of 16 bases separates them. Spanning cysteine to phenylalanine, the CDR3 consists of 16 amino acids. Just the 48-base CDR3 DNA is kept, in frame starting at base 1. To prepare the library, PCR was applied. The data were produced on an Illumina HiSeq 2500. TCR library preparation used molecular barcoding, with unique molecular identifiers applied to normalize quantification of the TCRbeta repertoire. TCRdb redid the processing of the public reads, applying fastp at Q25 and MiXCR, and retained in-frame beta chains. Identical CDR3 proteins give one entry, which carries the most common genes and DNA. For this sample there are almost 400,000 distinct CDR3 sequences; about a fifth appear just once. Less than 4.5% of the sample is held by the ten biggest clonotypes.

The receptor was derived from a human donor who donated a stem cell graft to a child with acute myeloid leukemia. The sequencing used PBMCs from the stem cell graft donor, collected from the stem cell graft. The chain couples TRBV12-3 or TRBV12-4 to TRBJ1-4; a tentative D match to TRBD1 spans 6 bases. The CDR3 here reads CASSLGGRGLGEKLFF. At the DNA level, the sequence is TGTGCCAGCAGTTTAGGTGGCAGGGGTTTGGGTGAAAAACTGTTTTTT.